What follows are 20 T cell receptor beta chains derived from one specimen sequenced in a study of blood T cell repertoires in COVID-19. Profiling relied on immunoSEQ multiplex PCR, and the TCRdb table lists in-frame clones only, not all of them. The profile shows roughly 180,000 clones, approximately 85% of them singletons. The specimen sequenced was peripheral blood. Receptors were obtained from a woman aged 55 to 70 with COVID-19, enrolled during active disease.

The V call is TRBV4-1, the J call TRBJ1-6; TRBD1 is a possible D gene (5 bases). This CDR3 is built from 16 residues. The germline gives CDR1 MGHRA, CDR2 YSYEKL. V lost 0 bases, J lost 8 bases, and 14 bases lay in between. The CDR3 bases are TGCGCCAGCAGCCAAGATTTTGGGCAGGGATATTCACCCCTCCACTTT. This translates into CASSQDFGQGYSPLHF.

The chain joins TRBV5-1 to TRBJ2-3; 9 nucleotides agree with TRBD2. Germline CDR1 is SGHRS and CDR2 is YFSETQ. The CDR3 is 16 amino acids. Trimming at V came to 4 bases and at J to 2 bases, leaving 8 bases not matched to a gene. The CDR3 loop reads CASSPPLAGYTDTQYF. The CDR3 DNA reads TGCGCCAGCAGCCCCCCCCTAGCGGGATACACAGATACGCAGTATTTT.

The CDR3 DNA sequence: TGTGCCAGCAGTTTAACAGGTGGGGCCAACGTCCTGACTTTC. Its translation: CASSLTGGANVLTF. The chain links TRBV28 to TRBJ2-6, with D perhaps matching TRBD1 (5 bases). Germline assignment: CDR1 MDHEN and CDR2 SYDVKM. This CDR3 is built from 14 residues. Trimming shortened V by 2 bases and J by 3 bases, and 5 bases separated the two germline ends.

The chain is built from TRBV7-3 and TRBJ1-2, with D perhaps TRBD1 (5 bases). The V gene lost 1 base and the J gene lost 8 bases, with 11 bases spanning the gap. This CDR3 has 13 amino acids. Germline V gene sequence: CDR1 SGHTA, CDR2 FQGTGA. The CDR3 reads CASSLRRGEGYTF. As DNA, the CDR3 is TGTGCCAGCAGCTTAAGGAGGGGTGAGGGCTACACCTTC.

The CDR3, as DNA: TGTGCCAGCAGCCGAGACAGGGGGTCTGGAAACACCATATATTTT. Translation gives CASSRDRGSGNTIYF. V is TRBV21-1 and J is TRBJ1-3; TRBD1, the table's D call, was not compared with the DNA. TRBV21-1 is shown as a pseudogene. The CDR3 contains 15 residues.

The chain joins TRBV18 to TRBJ1-3, with 7 bases matching TRBD1. Trimming took 4 bases from V and 4 from J; bases not matched to a gene: 7. The germline V gene encodes CDR1 KGHSH and CDR2 LQKENI. The CDR3 consists of 15 residues. The CDR3 nucleotides are TGTGCCAGCTCACTAATGACAGGGAGCGGAAACACCATATATTTT. Amino acids: CASSLMTGSGNTIYF.

This chain connects TRBV28 to TRBJ1-5; possibly TRBD1 for D (6 bases). The CDR3 extends over 15 amino acids. Trimming removed 4 bases from V and 3 bases from J, with 13 bases in between. Germline CDR1 and CDR2: MDHEN and SYDVKM. In DNA, the CDR3 is TGTGCCAGCAGTTCCCCCCAGGGGAACAATCAGCCCCAGCATTTT. Protein: CASSSPQGNNQPQHF.

V gene TRBV27 combines with J gene TRBJ2-7, with D possibly matching TRBD2 (5 bases). The germline V and J ends were trimmed by 4 bases and 2 bases, with 21 bases remaining between them. This CDR3 has 17 residues. CDR1 and CDR2 from the germline V gene are MNHEY and SMNVEV (reference sequence). This CDR3 reads CASSSQSQRASPYEQYF. The CDR3 DNA reads TGTGCCAGCAGTTCACAGAGCCAGAGGGCCTCCCCCTACGAGCAGTACTTC.

The chain is built from TRBV7-2 and TRBJ2-4; unclear D gene. The CDR3 length is 14 residues. Trimming stripped 1 base from V and 6 bases from J, with 10 bases between. The germline V gene has CDR1 SGHTA and CDR2 FQGNSA. The DNA for the CDR3 is TGTGCCAGCAGCTTAGGCTCGCGCGGAAACATTCAGTACTTC. Encoded protein: CASSLGSRGNIQYF.

This clone was counted a single time. V and J are TRBV27 and TRBJ1-1; 7 bases line up with TRBD1. Germline-derived CDR1 and CDR2 are MNHEY and SMNVEV (reference sequence). Trimming cost V 7 bases and J 0 bases; bases outside gene matches: 5. CDR3 size: 14 residues. Here the CDR3 DNA reads TGTGCCAGCACCCCGGACAGGATGAACACTGAAGCTTTCTTT. It codes for CASTPDRMNTEAFF.

V and J are TRBV5-1 and TRBJ2-5; D is unclear. The germline V and J ends were trimmed by 0 bases and 3 bases, with 9 bases remaining between them. CDR1 and CDR2 from the germline V gene are SGHRS and YFSETQ. This CDR3 region has 14 residues. CDR3 DNA: TGCGCCAGCAGCTTGGTATCGAGCGAAGAGACCCAGTACTTC. Residues: CASSLVSSEETQYF.

The chain carries TRBV19 and TRBJ1-1; 8 bases fit TRBD1. This CDR3 is 15 amino acids long. With V trimmed by 1 base and J by 4 bases, 5 bases remained unmatched. Per germline, CDR1 LNHDA and CDR2 SQIVND (reference sequence). CDR3 region: CASSIGGQEGTEAFF. The CDR3 nucleotides are TGTGCCAGTAGTATAGGGGGACAGGAAGGCACTGAAGCTTTCTTT.

The chain has TRBV19 and TRBJ2-7; D not certain. V lost 3 bases to trimming and J lost 2 bases, with 11 bases between them. Germline-derived CDR1 and CDR2 are LNHDA and SQIVND (reference sequence). CDR3 size: 14 residues. The chain's CDR3 is CASSITGAPYEQYF. The DNA for the CDR3 is TGTGCCAGTAGTATCACGGGTGCCCCCTACGAGCAGTACTTC.

This clone was counted a few times. This chain uses TRBV4-1 with TRBJ2-1, with 9 bases that match TRBD2. The CDR3 is made up of 17 amino acids. Per germline, CDR1 MGHRA and CDR2 YSYEKL. V gave up 0 bases and J gave up 5 bases; unmatched junction bases: 8. The CDR3 DNA reads as TGCGCCAGCAGCCAAGATTTTGTTAGCGGGGGTCACAATGAGCAGTTCTTC. Its protein product is CASSQDFVSGGHNEQFF.

The chain is built from TRBV2 and TRBJ1-5; D is perhaps TRBD1 (5 bases). V lost 7 bases, J lost 4 bases, and 11 bases lay in between. This CDR3 is 13 amino acids long. Germline values: CDR1 SNHLY, CDR2 FYNNEI. The CDR3 region has the DNA TGTGCCAGCACCCCTCAGGGTAATCAGCCCCAGCATTTT. It is translated as CASTPQGNQPQHF.

The gene calls are TRBV7-2 and TRBJ1-4; TRBD1 is a possible D gene (6 bases). Germline V gene lookup returns CDR1 SGHTA and CDR2 FQGNSA. V shed 2 bases and J shed 8 bases, with 15 bases lying between them. This CDR3 is 15 amino acids long. In DNA form, the CDR3 reads TGTGCCAGCAGCTTATTTCCAGGGGAGAACGAAAAACTGTTTTTT. Protein sequence: CASSLFPGENEKLFF.

The chain has TRBV2 and TRBJ2-7; D is unclear. The CDR3 has 13 amino acids. Germline CDR1 is SNHLY and CDR2 is FYNNEI. Trimming stripped 5 bases from V and 4 bases from J, with 12 bases between. The CDR3 spells CASSLLLMYEQYV. Written as DNA, the CDR3 is TGTGCCAGCAGTCTTCTCCTAATGTACGAGCAGTACGTC.

The chain is built from TRBV7-9 and TRBJ2-7; 8 bases line up with TRBD1. This CDR3 is 15 amino acids long. The J segment lost 1 base and the V segment lost 5 bases, leaving 7 bases of the junction unmatched. Per the germline V gene, CDR1 is SEHNR and CDR2 is FQNEAQ (reference sequence). In DNA, the CDR3 is TGTGCCAGCAGCCCAAAGCGGACAGGGTCCTACGAGCAGTACTTC. This translates into CASSPKRTGSYEQYF. Combining the CDR3 with reference TRBV7-9 and TRBJ2-7 gives the whole variable domain DTGVSQNPRHKITKRGQNVTFRCDPISEHNRLYWYRQTLGQGPEFLTYFQNEAQLEKSRLLSDRFSAERPKGSFSTLEIQRTEQGDSAMYLCASSPKRTGSYEQYFGPGTRLTVT.

The chain recombines TRBV19 with TRBJ1-1; D remains unclear. The CDR3 sequence is 12 residues long. V was trimmed by 8 bases and J by 5 bases, leaving 12 bases between them. CDR1 LNHDA and CDR2 SQIVND come from the germline V gene (reference sequence). The CDR3: CASGAPRTEAFF. The DNA for the CDR3 is TGTGCCAGTGGCGCCCCGAGGACTGAAGCTTTCTTT.

The chain is built from TRBV7-3 and TRBJ2-3; D perhaps matches TRBD1 (6 bases). Trimming shortened V by 0 bases and J by 7 bases, and 8 bases separated the two germline ends. CDR1 is SGHTA, CDR2 FQGTGA, per germline. The CDR3 has 13 amino acids. Here the CDR3 reads CASSLTGANTQYF. The DNA of the CDR3 is TGTGCCAGCAGCTTAACGGGGGCGAATACGCAGTATTTT.